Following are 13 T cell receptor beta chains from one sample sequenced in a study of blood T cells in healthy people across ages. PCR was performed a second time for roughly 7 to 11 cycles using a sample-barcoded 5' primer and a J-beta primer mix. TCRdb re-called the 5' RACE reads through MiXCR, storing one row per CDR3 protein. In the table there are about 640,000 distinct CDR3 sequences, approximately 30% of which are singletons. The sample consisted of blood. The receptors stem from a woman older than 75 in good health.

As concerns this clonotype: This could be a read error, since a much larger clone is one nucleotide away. In DNA form, the CDR3 reads TGCAGTGCTAGAGGTAGTAGGCAGGGGCGCTTATCTAATGAAAAACTGTTTTTT. Its protein is CSARGSRQGRLSNEKLFF. This chain joins TRBV20-1 and TRBJ1-4; a weak D match, TRBD1 (6 bases). CDR1 DFQATT and CDR2 SNEGSKA come from the germline V gene (reference sequence). V dropped 1 base and J dropped 3 bases, with 21 bases sitting between them. The CDR3 is 18 amino acids.

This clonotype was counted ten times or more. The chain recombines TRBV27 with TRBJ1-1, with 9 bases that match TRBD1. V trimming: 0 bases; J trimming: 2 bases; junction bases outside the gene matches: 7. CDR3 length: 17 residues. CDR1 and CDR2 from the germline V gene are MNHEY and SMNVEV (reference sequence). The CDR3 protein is CASSLSTRTGENTEAFF. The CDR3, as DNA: TGTGCCAGCAGTTTATCGACTCGGACAGGGGAAAACACTGAAGCTTTCTTT.

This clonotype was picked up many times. The CDR3 DNA follows: TGCGCCAGCAGCCAAGGGACAGGGGATTGGGATACGCAGTATTTT. Translation: CASSQGTGDWDTQYF. This chain connects TRBV4-1 to TRBJ2-3; TRBD1 aligns across 9 bases. Germline V gene data show CDR1 as MGHRA and CDR2 as YSYEKL. The CDR3 runs 15 residues. V lost 1 base, J lost 6 bases, and 5 bases stayed unmatched.

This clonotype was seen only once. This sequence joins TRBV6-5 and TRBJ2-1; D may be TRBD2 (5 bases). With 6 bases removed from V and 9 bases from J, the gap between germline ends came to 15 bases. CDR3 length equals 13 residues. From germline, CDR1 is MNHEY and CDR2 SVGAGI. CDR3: CASSETWAGEQFF. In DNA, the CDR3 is TGTGCCAGCAGCGAAACGTGGGCGGGTGAGCAGTTCTTC.

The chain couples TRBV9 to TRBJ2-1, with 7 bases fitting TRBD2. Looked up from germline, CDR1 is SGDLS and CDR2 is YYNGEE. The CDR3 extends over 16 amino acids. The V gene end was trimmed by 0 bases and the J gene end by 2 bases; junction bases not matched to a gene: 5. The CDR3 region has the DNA TGTGCCAGCAGCGTAGTCGGGCGGGAGACCTACAATGAGCAGTTCTTC. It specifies CASSVVGRETYNEQFF.

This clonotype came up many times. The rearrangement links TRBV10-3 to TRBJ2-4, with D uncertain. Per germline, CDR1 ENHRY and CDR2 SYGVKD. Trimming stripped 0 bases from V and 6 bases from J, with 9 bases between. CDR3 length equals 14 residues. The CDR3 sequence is CAISESASVNIQYF. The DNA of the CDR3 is TGTGCCATCAGTGAGTCCGCGTCGGTAAACATTCAGTACTTC.

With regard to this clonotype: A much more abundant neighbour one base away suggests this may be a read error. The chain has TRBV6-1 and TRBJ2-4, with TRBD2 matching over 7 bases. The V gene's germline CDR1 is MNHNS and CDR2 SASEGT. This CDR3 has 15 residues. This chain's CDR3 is CASSGEGSGKNIQDF. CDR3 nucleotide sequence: TGTGCCAGCAGTGGGGAGGGAAGTGGCAAAAACATTCAGGACTTC.

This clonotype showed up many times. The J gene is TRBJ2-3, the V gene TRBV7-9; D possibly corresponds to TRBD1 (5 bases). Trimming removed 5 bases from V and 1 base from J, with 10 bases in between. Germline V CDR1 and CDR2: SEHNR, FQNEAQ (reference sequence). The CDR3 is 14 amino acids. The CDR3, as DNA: TGTGCCAGCAGCCCGCGACAGCGCACAGATACGCAGTATTTT. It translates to CASSPRQRTDTQYF. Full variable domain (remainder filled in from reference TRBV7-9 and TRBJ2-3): DTGVSQNPRHKITKRGQNVTFRCDPISEHNRLYWYRQTLGQGPEFLTYFQNEAQLEKSRLLSDRFSAERPKGSFSTLEIQRTEQGDSAMYLCASSPRQRTDTQYFGPGTRLTVL.

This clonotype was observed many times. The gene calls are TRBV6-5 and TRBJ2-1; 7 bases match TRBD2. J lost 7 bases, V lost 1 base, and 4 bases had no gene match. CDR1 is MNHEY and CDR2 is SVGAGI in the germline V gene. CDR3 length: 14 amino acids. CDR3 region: CASSYWRGTNEQFF. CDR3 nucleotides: TGTGCCAGCAGTTACTGGCGGGGGACGAATGAGCAGTTCTTC.

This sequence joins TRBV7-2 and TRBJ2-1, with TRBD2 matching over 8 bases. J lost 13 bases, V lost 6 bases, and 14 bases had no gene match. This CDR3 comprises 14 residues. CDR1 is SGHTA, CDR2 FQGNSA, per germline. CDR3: CASSLGPGGETQFF. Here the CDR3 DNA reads TGTGCCAGCAGTTTGGGACCCGGGGGGGAGACCCAGTTCTTC.

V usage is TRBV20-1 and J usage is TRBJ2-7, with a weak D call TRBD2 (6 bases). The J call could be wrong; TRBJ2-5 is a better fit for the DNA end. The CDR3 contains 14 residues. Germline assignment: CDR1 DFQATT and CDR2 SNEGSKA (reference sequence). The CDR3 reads CSARSSDRGETQYF. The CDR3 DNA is TGCAGTGCGAGGTCTAGCGACCGTGGAGAGACCCAGTACTTC.

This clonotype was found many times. CDR3 amino acids: CSARNVGFTDTQYF. The CDR3, as DNA: TGCAGTGCTAGAAACGTGGGATTCACAGATACGCAGTATTTT. The chain employs TRBV20-1 and TRBJ2-3; D is unclear. Germline V gene lookup returns CDR1 DFQATT and CDR2 SNEGSKA (reference sequence). This CDR3 contains 14 residues. V gave up 2 bases and J gave up 2 bases, with 11 bases separating them.

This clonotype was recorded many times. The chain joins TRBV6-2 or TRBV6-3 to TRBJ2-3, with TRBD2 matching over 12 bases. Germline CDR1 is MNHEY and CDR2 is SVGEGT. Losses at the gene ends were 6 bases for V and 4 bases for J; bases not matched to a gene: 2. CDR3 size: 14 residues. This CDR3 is CASRLAGGSDTQYF. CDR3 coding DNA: TGTGCCAGCAGACTAGCGGGGGGATCAGATACGCAGTATTTT.